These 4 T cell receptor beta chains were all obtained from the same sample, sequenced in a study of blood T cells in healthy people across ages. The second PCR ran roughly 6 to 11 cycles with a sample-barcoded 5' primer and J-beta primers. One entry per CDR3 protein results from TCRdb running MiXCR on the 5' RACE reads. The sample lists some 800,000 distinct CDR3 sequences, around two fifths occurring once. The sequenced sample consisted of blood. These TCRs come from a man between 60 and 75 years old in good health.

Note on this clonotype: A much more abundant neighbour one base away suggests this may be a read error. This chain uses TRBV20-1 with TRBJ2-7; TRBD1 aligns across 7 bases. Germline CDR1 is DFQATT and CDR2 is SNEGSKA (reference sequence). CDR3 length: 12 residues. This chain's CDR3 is CSARGQYYEQCF. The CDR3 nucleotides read TGCAGTGCTAGGGGACAGTACTACGAGCAGTGCTTC.

In DNA, the CDR3 is TGTGCCAGCAGCAACTGCGTAAGGGGTTACAATGAGCAGTTCTTC. Amino acid sequence: CASSNCVRGYNEQFF. The chain is built from TRBV21-1 and TRBJ2-1; TRBD1, the D gene given by the table, was not confirmed from the DNA. TRBV21-1 is labeled a pseudogene. This CDR3 is built from 15 residues.

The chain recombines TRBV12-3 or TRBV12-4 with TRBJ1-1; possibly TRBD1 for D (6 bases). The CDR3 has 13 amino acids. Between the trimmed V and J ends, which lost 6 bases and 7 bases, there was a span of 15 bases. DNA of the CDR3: TGTGCCAGCAGCGACACAGGGTATGGTGAAGCTTTCTTT. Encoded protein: CASSDTGYGEAFF.

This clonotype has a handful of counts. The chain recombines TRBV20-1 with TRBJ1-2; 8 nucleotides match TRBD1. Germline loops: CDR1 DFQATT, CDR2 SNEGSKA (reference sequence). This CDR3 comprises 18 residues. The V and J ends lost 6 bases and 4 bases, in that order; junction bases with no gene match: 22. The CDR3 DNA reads TGCAGTGCGCAAAGGTCGGGGACAGGAATCCTGGACCTCTATGGCTACACCTTC. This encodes CSAQRSGTGILDLYGYTF.